This is a list of T cell receptor beta chains from one sample in a study of blood T cell repertoires in COVID-19. Only in-frame clones appear in the TCRdb table, and some are missing; sequencing was by immunoSEQ multiplex PCR. The sample has fewer than 250,000 clones, 80% to 90% seen once. Sequenced sample: PBMCs or T cells enriched from blood (not recorded which). Receptor source: a woman aged 25 to 39 who had been exposed to COVID-19. CDR3s include the opening cysteine and the closing phenylalanine or tryptophan. A D gene is named only where the DNA matches it firmly. The size entry is marked missing in some rows and otherwise reads once, few, many or a size class.

.	TRBJ2-1	TRBD1	TRBV10-3	16	CAISDGQGAYDNEQFF	TGTGCCATCAGTGATGGCCAGGGGGCATATGACAATGAGCAGTTCTTC
.	TRBJ2-2	TRBD1	TRBV5-1	18	CASSLSPGTGFNTGELFF	TGCGCCAGCAGCCTGAGTCCCGGGACAGGGTTCAACACCGGGGAGCTGTTTTTT
.	TRBJ2-3	.	TRBV11-3	17	CASSLDPRAIITDTQYF	TGTGCCAGCAGCTTAGATCCCAGGGCGATAATCACAGATACGCAGTATTTT
.	TRBJ2-1	TRBD1	TRBV24-1	14	CATSEGQGVHEQFF	TGTGCCACCAGTGAGGGACAGGGGGTCCATGAGCAGTTCTTC
.	TRBJ2-7	TRBD2	TRBV6-5	15	CASSGAGGTSYEQYF	TGTGCCAGCAGCGGAGCGGGAGGGACTTCTTACGAGCAGTACTTC
.	TRBJ2-5	.	TRBV28	12	CASSRQKETQYF	TGTGCCAGCAGTAGACAGAAAGAGACCCAGTACTTC
.	TRBJ2-7	TRBD2	TRBV4-1	15	CASSQALAAAYEQYF	TGCGCCAGCAGCCAAGCCCTAGCGGCCGCCTACGAGCAGTACTTC
.	TRBJ1-4	.	TRBV4-2	17	CASSQDPAGSTNEKLFF	TGTGCCAGCAGCCAAGACCCGGCAGGATCAACTAATGAAAAACTGTTTTTT
.	TRBJ1-3	.	TRBV30	14	CAWGAGGSGNTIYF	TGTGCCTGGGGTGCGGGGGGCTCTGGAAACACCATATATTTT
.	TRBJ1-6	.	TRBV10-3	15	CAISVLSSYNSPLHF	TGTGCCATCAGTGTTCTGAGCTCCTATAATTCACCCCTCCACTTT
.	TRBJ2-2	TRBD2	TRBV3-1/TRBV3-2	19	CASSHPPSPSGSWTGELFF	TGTGCCAGCAGCCATCCTCCCAGCCCTAGCGGGAGTTGGACCGGGGAGCTGTTTTTT
.	TRBJ2-7	.	TRBV29-1	14	CSVNQGGETYEQYF	TGCAGCGTTAACCAAGGCGGGGAGACTTACGAGCAGTACTTC
once	TRBJ2-1	TRBD2	TRBV3-1/TRBV3-2	14	CASSPGLAAKVQFF	TGTGCCAGCAGCCCGGGACTAGCGGCCAAAGTGCAGTTCTTC
.	TRBJ1-3	TRBD1	TRBV11-2	15	CASSLTTGEGNTIYF	TGTGCCAGCAGCTTAACGACAGGGGAAGGGAACACCATATATTTT
.	TRBJ2-1	.	TRBV28	12	CASSWSSNEQFF	TGTGCCAGCAGTTGGAGTAGCAATGAGCAGTTCTTC
few	TRBJ2-7	TRBD2	TRBV7-9	16	CASSLAMGLAAYEQYF	TGTGCCAGCAGCTTAGCGATGGGACTAGCGGCCTACGAGCAGTACTTC
.	TRBJ1-6	.	TRBV9	19	CASSTSGGGVGLDNSPLHF	TGTGCCAGCAGCACGTCCGGCGGGGGTGTCGGTCTAGATAATTCACCCCTCCACTTT
.	TRBJ2-7	TRBD2	TRBV7-2	14	CASGPGTSGTQKYF	TGTGCCAGCGGCCCAGGGACTAGCGGGACGCAGAAGTACTTC